The subject of this entry is one TCR beta chain. Its antigen is still unknown. Profiled with immunoSEQ multiplex PCR; TCRdb holds only in-frame clones, not every one. The profile shows about 35,000 clones, over 90% of them singletons. This CDR3 region has 16 residues. From germline, CDR1 is SGHDN and CDR2 FVKESK. Trimming took 0 bases from V and 3 from J; bases not matched to a gene: 6. The sample is drawn from a study of graft-versus-host responses after intestinal transplantation. In the study overall: Recipients had multivisceral, liver-intestinal, or isolated intestinal transplants.

General study results and limits: Recipient bone marrow held GvH clones, some seen earlier in ileum or blood.

Sequences were derived from unstimulated CD8+ T cells sorted from spleen or lymph node cells, sampled before transplant. This sequence was found in a human donor who was the organ donor for an intestinal transplant. This chain links TRBV14 with TRBJ2-7, with TRBD2 matching over 9 bases. As DNA, the CDR3 is TGTGCCAGCAGCCAAGAGGGAAATAGCGGGAGCTACGAGCAGTACTTC. Translation gives CASSQEGNSGSYEQYF. Full variable domain (rest looked up from reference TRBV14 and TRBJ2-7): EAGVTQFPSHSVIEKGQTVTLRCDPISGHDNLYWYRRVMGKEIKFLLHFVKESKQDESGMPNNRFLAERTGGTYSTLKVQPAELEDSGVYFCASSQEGNSGSYEQYFGPGTRLTVT.